The clone carrying this TCR beta chain turned up a few times. The V end lost 1 base, the J end lost 4 bases, and 14 bases lay between the germline ends. This CDR3 has 17 residues. Germline loops: CDR1 MGHRA, CDR2 YSYEKL. The sample originates from a study of T cells after yellow fever vaccination. TCRdb called the 5' RACE reads again in MiXCR, with one record for every CDR3 protein. The sample lists tens of thousands of distinct CDR3 sequences, about 7.7% occurring once. The TCR was taken from a man aged 18-30 years who received the YFV17D yellow fever vaccine. This sequence joins TRBV4-1 and TRBJ1-6; a weak D match, TRBD1 (5 bases). The specimen was CD8+ T cells sorted from PBMCs, collected roughly 10 days after the first yellow fever vaccination. This CDR3 is CASSQVGVGLYNSPLHF. The CDR3 region has the DNA TGCGCCAGCAGCCAAGTGGGGGTAGGGCTTTATAATTCACCCCTCCACTTT.